The 30 T cell receptor beta chains given below trace back to one sample, sequenced in a study of OX40 agonist ivuxolimab in advanced cancers. TCRdb's table, derived via immunoSEQ multiplex PCR, lists solely in-frame clones and lacks some. The data show under 95,000 clones, approximately 88% seen once. Material: CD4+ or CD8+ T cells sorted from blood, obtained in a trial of the OX40 agonist ivuxolimab. Receptor source: an adult with an advanced solid tumor such as melanoma, head and neck, liver or kidney cancer.

This clone was seen just once. The chain uses TRBV23-1 and TRBJ2-2, with 7 bases lining up with TRBD2. TRBV23-1 is flagged as an ORF with uncertain function. After removal of 11 bases from V and 5 bases from J, the junction contained 8 bases not matched to a gene. The CDR3 contains 13 residues. CDR3 loop: CARGLLRTGELFF. The CDR3 nucleotides read TGCGCCCGGGGACTACTGAGGACCGGGGAGCTGTTTTTT.

CDR3 sequence (DNA): TGTGCCAGCAGACTTTCGATCCAAGAGACCCAGTACTTC. It is translated as CASRLSIQETQYF. The J gene is TRBJ2-5, the V gene TRBV6-5; the D is unclear. Trimming pared 6 bases from V and 1 base from J, leaving 9 bases between. CDR3 size: 13 residues. Germline-derived CDR1 and CDR2 are MNHEY and SVGAGI.

A remark on this clone: Other DNA sequences in this specimen translate into the identical CDR3. This sequence joins TRBV28 and TRBJ1-1; TRBD1 agrees at 8 bases. The CDR3 length is 14 residues. J lost 1 base, V lost 2 bases, and 0 bases had no gene match. Looked up from germline, CDR1 is MDHEN and CDR2 is SYDVKM. DNA of the CDR3: TGTGCCAGCAGTTTAACAGGGGGGAACACTGAAGCTTTCTTT. Residues: CASSLTGGNTEAFF.

The chain joins TRBV10-2 to TRBJ2-6; D uncertain. The length of the CDR3 is 16 residues. Germline-derived CDR1 and CDR2 are WSHSY and SAAADI. Between the trimmed V and J ends, which lost 4 bases and 0 bases, there was a span of 10 bases. This chain's CDR3 is CASSVELFSGANVLTF. The CDR3 bases are TGCGCCAGCAGTGTAGAGTTATTCTCTGGGGCCAACGTCCTGACTTTC.

The DNA of the CDR3 is TGTGCCACCGGCCTTCAGATTTACAATGAGCAGTTCTTC. Protein sequence: CATGLQIYNEQFF. This chain links TRBV27 with TRBJ2-1; D not resolved. V lost 10 bases, J lost 4 bases, and 14 bases lay in between. Germline V gene data show CDR1 as MNHEY and CDR2 as SMNVEV (reference sequence). The CDR3 covers 13 residues.

This clone was seen only a few times. The genes are TRBV5-8 and TRBJ1-2, with a weak D call TRBD1 (6 bases). Germline V gives CDR1 SGHTS, CDR2 YDEGEE. The V end lost 0 bases, the J end lost 5 bases, and 8 bases lay between the germline ends. The CDR3 runs to 13 residues. CDR3 sequence reads: CASSLDRDYGYTF. CDR3 in DNA: TGTGCCAGCAGCTTGGACAGGGATTATGGCTACACCTTC.

This chain uses TRBV18 with TRBJ2-5; no clear D gene. In germline, CDR1 is KGHSH, CDR2 LQKENI. V was clipped by 3 bases and J by 0 bases, with 5 bases between them. The CDR3 consists of 13 residues. The CDR3 protein is CASSPSYQETQYF. The CDR3 nucleotides read TGTGCCAGCTCACCCTCGTACCAAGAGACCCAGTACTTC.

V gene TRBV19 combines with J gene TRBJ2-7; D is perhaps TRBD1 (6 bases). V lost 8 bases, J lost 1 base, and 15 bases lay in between. From germline, CDR1 is LNHDA and CDR2 SQIVND (reference sequence). This CDR3 has 14 residues. Here the CDR3 DNA reads TGTGCCAGTCGTTCCCCCAGGGGATCCTACGAGCAGTACTTC. This sequence encodes CASRSPRGSYEQYF.

The chain links TRBV6-5 to TRBJ1-1; D gene unclear. This CDR3 has 15 amino acids. CDR1 and CDR2 from the germline V gene are MNHEY and SVGAGI. V was pared by 2 bases and J by 1 base, with 11 bases between. CDR3 nucleotide sequence: TGTGCCAGCAGTTACGGCAGTGATTCGAACACTGAAGCTTTCTTT. Protein sequence: CASSYGSDSNTEAFF.

This clone was counted a single time. The V and J genes are TRBV30 and TRBJ2-5, with D perhaps matching TRBD2 (5 bases). The CDR3 is 15 residues long. Trimming took off 0 bases at V and 2 bases at J, with 13 bases between the two ends. Per germline, CDR1 GTSNPN and CDR2 SVGIG (reference sequence). Written as DNA, the CDR3 is TGTGCCTGGAGTGTAAGAGGGCTAGCACAAGAGACCCAGTACTTC. Protein sequence: CAWSVRGLAQETQYF.

Here the CDR3 reads CASTISYTDTQYF. The CDR3 DNA reads as TGTGCCAGCACCATCAGTTACACAGATACGCAGTATTTT. The chain carries TRBV28 and TRBJ2-3; no clear D gene. The CDR3 is made up of 13 amino acids. CDR1 is MDHEN and CDR2 is SYDVKM in the germline V gene. The V gene lost 7 bases and the J gene lost 2 bases, with 10 bases spanning the gap.

This chain connects TRBV6-5 to TRBJ1-3; D may be TRBD1 (5 bases). Looked up from germline, CDR1 is MNHEY and CDR2 is SVGAGI. This CDR3 is built from 14 residues. V lost 5 bases and J 3 bases, leaving 11 bases between the germline ends. The chain's CDR3 is CASSPDSIGNTIYF. CDR3 bases: TGTGCCAGCAGTCCTGACAGCATTGGAAACACCATATATTTT.

The chain is built from TRBV10-3 and TRBJ1-4; D gene unclear. V was trimmed by 4 bases and J by 4 bases, leaving 7 bases between them. The germline V gene encodes CDR1 ENHRY and CDR2 SYGVKD. CDR3 length: 13 residues. The CDR3 here is CAISGGINEKLFF. As DNA, the CDR3 is TGTGCCATCAGTGGGGGAATTAATGAAAAACTGTTTTTT.

This chain connects TRBV2 to TRBJ1-5; TRBD1 agrees at 7 bases. Looked up from germline, CDR1 is SNHLY and CDR2 is FYNNEI. V gave up 5 bases and J gave up 0 bases; unmatched junction bases: 7. The CDR3 extends over 16 amino acids. For the CDR3, the DNA is TGTGCCAGCAGTCCAGACAGGGTAAATAGCAATCAGCCCCAGCATTTT. This codes for CASSPDRVNSNQPQHF.

This chain uses TRBV6-5 with TRBJ2-7, with 8 bases aligning to TRBD2. Germline lookup yields CDR1 MNHEY and CDR2 SVGAGI. With 7 bases clipped from V and 2 bases from J, the junction kept 7 bases outside the gene matches. This CDR3 region has 14 residues. The chain's CDR3 is CASMPLAGTYEQYF. CDR3 in DNA: TGTGCCAGCATGCCTTTAGCGGGGACCTACGAGCAGTACTTC.

V and J are TRBV7-9 and TRBJ2-5, with a tentative D call TRBD1 (6 bases). There are 15 residues in the CDR3. V lost 3 bases to trimming and J lost 5 bases, with 16 bases between them. The germline gives CDR1 SEHNR, CDR2 FQNEAQ (reference sequence). The CDR3 protein is CASSFTGPPVETQYF. CDR3 bases: TGTGCCAGCAGCTTTACAGGGCCCCCGGTGGAGACCCAGTACTTC.

The rearrangement links TRBV18 to TRBJ1-5; tentatively, D is TRBD1 (5 bases). CDR1 is KGHSH, CDR2 LQKENI, per germline. Trimming removed 3 bases from V and 1 base from J, with 13 bases in between. The CDR3 runs to 16 residues. As DNA, the CDR3 is TGTGCCAGCTCACCGGGGGTAGCAGGGAGCAATCAGCCCCAGCATTTT. Residues: CASSPGVAGSNQPQHF.

In nucleotides, the CDR3 is TGTGCCAGCAGCCTGGGACAGCCCGTGGAGACCCAGTACTTC. Its protein is CASSLGQPVETQYF. V is TRBV7-9 and J is TRBJ2-5, with 7 positions matching TRBD1. The V gene end was trimmed by 5 bases and the J gene end by 5 bases; junction bases not matched to a gene: 8. There are 14 residues in the CDR3. The germline V gene encodes CDR1 SEHNR and CDR2 FQNEAQ (reference sequence).

The V call is TRBV7-2, the J call TRBJ1-5, with TRBD1 identical over 8 bases. This CDR3 is built from 17 residues. Germline loops: CDR1 SGHTA, CDR2 FQGNSA. Germline trimming cut 5 bases from V and 7 bases from J; bases unmatched to any gene: 16. CDR3 region: CASSTPLDRVRWQPQHF. The CDR3 DNA sequence: TGTGCCAGCAGCACACCCTTGGACAGGGTGAGGTGGCAGCCCCAGCATTTT. The whole variable domain, remainder taken from reference TRBV7-2 and TRBJ1-5, is GAGVSQSPSNKVTEKGKDVELRCDPISGHTALYWYRQSLGQGLEFLIYFQGNSAPDKSGLPSDRFSAERTGGSVSTLTIQRTQQEDSAVYLCASSTPLDRVRWQPQHFGDGTRLSIL.

The chain is built from TRBV30 and TRBJ1-1; D call uncertain. The CDR3 loop spans 13 amino acids. Germline lookup yields CDR1 GTSNPN and CDR2 SVGIG (reference sequence). Trimming took 4 bases from V and 5 from J, leaving 14 bases between them. The chain's CDR3 is CAWTLVRWTEAFF. The CDR3, as DNA: TGTGCCTGGACCCTCGTCCGGTGGACTGAAGCTTTCTTT. Drawing the rest from reference TRBV30 and TRBJ1-1, the complete variable domain is SQTIHQWPATLVQPVGSPLSLECTVEGTSNPNLYWYRQAAGRGLQLLFYSVGIGQISSEVPQNLSASRPQDRQFILSSKKLLLSDSGFYLCAWTLVRWTEAFFGQGTRLTVV.

The chain uses TRBV12-5 and TRBJ1-1, with a possible D match to TRBD1 (6 bases). Trimming removed 2 bases at V and 6 bases at J, with 19 bases between. This CDR3 has 16 residues. CDR1 is LGHNT, CDR2 FRNRAP, per germline. Here the CDR3 reads CASGLPDRLGGAEAFF. For the CDR3, the DNA is TGTGCTAGTGGTTTGCCGGACCGGCTCGGGGGCGCTGAAGCTTTCTTT.

V and J are TRBV11-2 and TRBJ2-1; D unclear. The CDR3 has 16 amino acids. Germline loops: CDR1 SGHAT, CDR2 FQNNGV. V gave up 0 bases and J gave up 0 bases, with 9 bases separating them. The CDR3 spells CASSLDHGSSYNEQFF. The CDR3 DNA reads as TGTGCCAGCAGCTTAGATCACGGTAGCTCCTACAATGAGCAGTTCTTC.

This chain joins TRBV7-2 and TRBJ2-2; D unclear. V was clipped by 3 bases and J by 6 bases, with 11 bases between them. CDR1 and CDR2 (germline): SGHTA, FQGNSA. CDR3 length: 14 residues. CDR3 in DNA: TGTGCCAGCAGCTTTGATGGGTCTCCCGGGGAGCTGTTTTTT. Residues: CASSFDGSPGELFF.

This clone is termed large (0.1 to 1%). The rearrangement joins TRBV6-5 to TRBJ2-7; 7 nucleotides agree with TRBD1. Germline V CDR1 and CDR2: MNHEY, SVGAGI. Germline trimming cut 5 bases from V and 2 bases from J; bases unmatched to any gene: 9. This CDR3 has 15 amino acids. The CDR3, as DNA: TGTGCCAGCAGTACCCTTGAAGGGGGCACCTACGAGCAGTACTTC. This gives the protein CASSTLEGGTYEQYF.

This clone was observed a handful of times. The V call is TRBV9, the J call TRBJ2-3, with 9 bases lining up with TRBD1. There are 13 residues in the CDR3. Germline values: CDR1 SGDLS, CDR2 YYNGEE. J lost 6 bases, V lost 5 bases, and 4 bases had no gene match. CDR3 sequence (DNA): TGTGCCAGCAGGGGACAGGGAGTTGATACGCAGTATTTT. Amino acid sequence: CASRGQGVDTQYF. Looking up the rest from reference TRBV9 and TRBJ2-3 gives the full variable domain: DSGVTQTPKHLITATGQRVTLRCSPRSGDLSVYWYQQSLDQGLQFLIQYYNGEERAKGNILERFSAQQFPDLHSELNLSSLELGDSALYFCASRGQGVDTQYFGPGTRLTVL.

The chain carries TRBV19 and TRBJ1-1, with TRBD1 identical over 9 bases. V was clipped by 5 bases and J by 1 base; unmatched bases: 11. Germline V CDR1 and CDR2: LNHDA, SQIVND (reference sequence). This CDR3 region has 17 residues. The CDR3 DNA reads as TGTGCCAGTAGTCCTTCACTACAGGGGGCGCGGAACACTGAAGCTTTCTTT. This encodes CASSPSLQGARNTEAFF.

J is TRBJ2-2 and V is TRBV7-2; D gene uncertain. V was trimmed by 2 bases and J by 7 bases, leaving 11 bases between them. Germline values: CDR1 SGHTA, CDR2 FQGNSA. This CDR3 region has 14 residues. CDR3 nucleotide sequence: TGTGCCAGCAGCTTAATGTCTTCAGGCGGGGAGCTGTTTTTT. This codes for CASSLMSSGGELFF.

The chain has TRBV19 and TRBJ1-1; D unclear. CDR1 is LNHDA and CDR2 is SQIVND in the germline V gene (reference sequence). CDR3 length: 13 amino acids. V dropped 1 base and J dropped 5 bases, with 8 bases sitting between them. CDR3 amino acids: CASSIGAQTEAFF. DNA of the CDR3: TGTGCCAGTAGTATAGGGGCGCAGACTGAAGCTTTCTTT.

The chain joins TRBV13 to TRBJ1-2; 11 bases are shared with TRBD1. The V and J ends lost 4 bases and 5 bases, in that order; junction bases with no gene match: 12. Per germline, CDR1 PRHDT and CDR2 FYEKMQ (reference sequence). This CDR3 has 17 amino acids. The CDR3 nucleotides read TGTGCCAGCAGCTCAAGGGAGCGGACAGGGGGCCCATATGGCTACACCTTC. Translated, it gives CASSSRERTGGPYGYTF.

V is TRBV19 and J is TRBJ2-7; D perhaps matches TRBD1 (6 bases). Germline CDR1 LNHDA, CDR2 SQIVND (reference sequence). CDR3 length: 15 amino acids. V gave up 0 bases and J gave up 7 bases, with 16 bases separating them. Written as DNA, the CDR3 is TGTGCCAGTAGTATAGATCGGGACAAGACCTGGGAGCAGTACTTC. Protein sequence: CASSIDRDKTWEQYF.